This TCR beta chain stems from a study of Tregs in tolerant kidney transplant recipients. Regarding the study as a whole: Activated donor B cell expansion appeared to reveal the most relevant donor-specific TCRbeta repertoire. No direct test of biological reproducibility was done here.

Note on this clone: Its antigen is not known. The read stops 3 residues short of the end of the CDR3; the missing end is completed from the germline J gene.

The nonmyeloablative bone marrow transplants came from related graft donors, with transient mixed chimerism. Unstimulated regulatory T cells (CD4+CD25+CD127-), CD4+CD25- non-regulatory cells, CD4 and CD8 cells were FACS-sorted from thawed PBMCs. Assay: immunoSEQ multiplex PCR; the TCRdb copy retains only in-frame clones and omits some. This sample contains approximately 13,000 clones. V lost 2 bases and J lost 4, with 11 bases in between. Germline V gene sequence: CDR1 SEHNR, CDR2 FQNEAQ (reference sequence). CDR3 length: 15 amino acids. Specimen: CD8+ T cells from blood (PBMCs), collected 6 months after the transplant. This sequence originates from a human patient who received a combined kidney and bone marrow transplant. Some T cells may originate from the graft donor. The chain is built from TRBV7-9 and TRBJ2-2, with a tentative D call TRBD1 (6 bases). The sequenced CDR3 bases are TGTGCCAGCAGCTTAATCAGGGGCAGCACCGGGGAG. This codes for CASSLIRGSTGE. The entire CDR3 is CASSLIRGSTGELFF.